A selection of T cell receptor beta chains follows, all from one sample in a study of PD-L1 blockade in urothelial cancer. The repertoire was sequenced with immunoSEQ multiplex PCR; TCRdb's copy has only in-frame clones and lacks some. Counted here are 100,000 to 150,000 clones, roughly 84% occurring once; the ten biggest clones make up roughly 3.2%. Specimen: PBMCs, collected around atezolizumab (anti-PD-L1) treatment. The receptors derive from a man between 45 and 60 years old with urothelial cancer. Both conserved end residues are part of each CDR3. A D gene is named only where the DNA matches it firmly. Clone size is not always given. Where it is, it says once, few, many or a class for expanded clones.

len | j_gene | abundance | v_gene | d_gene | CDR3aa | CDR3nt
14 | TRBJ1-6 | NA | TRBV30 | TRBD1 | CAWGGTGYNSPLHF | TGTGCCTGGGGCGGGACAGGGTATAATTCACCCCTCCACTTT
16 | TRBJ2-5 | NA | TRBV5-1 | TRBD2 | CASSPGGLAGHETQYF | TGCGCCAGCAGCCCAGGGGGACTAGCGGGACACGAGACCCAGTACTTC
16 | TRBJ1-6 | few | TRBV18 | TRBD1 | CASSPGTGGRNSPLHF | TGTGCCAGCTCACCCGGGACAGGGGGCCGGAATTCACCCCTCCACTTT
14 | TRBJ2-7 | NA | TRBV28 | NA | CASTAPGLSYEQYF | TGTGCCAGCACCGCGCCGGGTCTGTCCTACGAGCAGTACTTC
15 | TRBJ2-1 | NA | TRBV9 | TRBD2 | CASSAGTNRPNGQFF | TGTGCCAGCAGCGCCGGGACTAATCGTCCCAATGGGCAGTTCTTC
14 | TRBJ2-1 | NA | TRBV5-5 | TRBD1 | CASRETGVYNEQFF | TGTGCCAGCAGAGAGACAGGGGTTTACAATGAGCAGTTCTTC
15 | TRBJ1-1 | NA | TRBV5-4 | NA | CASSPGGVRDTEAFF | TGTGCCAGCAGCCCTGGAGGTGTTCGAGACACTGAAGCTTTCTTT
15 | TRBJ2-7 | once | TRBV19 | TRBD2 | CASSTASSGRHEQYF | TGTGCCAGTAGTACGGCCTCTAGCGGGAGGCACGAGCAGTACTTC
15 | TRBJ2-2 | NA | TRBV11-1 | TRBD2 | CASKLAGIDTGELFF | TGTGCCAGCAAACTAGCGGGAATCGACACCGGGGAGCTGTTTTTT
13 | TRBJ1-1 | once | TRBV6-1 | NA | CASSEFLVPEAFF | TGTGCCAGCAGTGAATTCTTAGTCCCTGAAGCTTTCTTT
17 | TRBJ1-1 | NA | TRBV7-9 | NA | CASTPGVGGVRTTEAFF | TGTGCCAGCACCCCGGGGGTCGGGGGTGTGAGGACGACTGAAGCTTTCTTT
11 | TRBJ2-5 | NA | TRBV18 | NA | CASSPTGTQYF | TGTGCCAGCTCACCTACGGGGACCCAGTACTTC
15 | TRBJ1-5 | NA | TRBV28 | NA | CASSAPPTPNQPQHF | TGTGCCAGCAGTGCGCCTCCTACCCCCAATCAGCCCCAGCATTTT
14 | TRBJ2-1 | NA | TRBV19 | NA | CASNPGRIYNEQFF | TGTGCCAGTAACCCGGGTAGGATCTACAATGAGCAGTTCTTC
17 | TRBJ2-1 | NA | TRBV11-2 | NA | CASSSPALGSINNEQFF | TGTGCCAGCAGCTCGCCCGCTCTAGGGAGTATCAACAATGAGCAGTTCTTC
13 | TRBJ1-1 | many | TRBV6-5 | TRBD1 | CASRHDRDTEAFF | TGTGCCAGCAGGCACGACAGGGACACTGAAGCTTTCTTT
16 | TRBJ2-5 | NA | TRBV11-2 | TRBD2 | CASSLSLAGVQETQYF | TGTGCCAGCAGCTTAAGCTTGGCGGGAGTACAAGAGACCCAGTACTTC
14 | TRBJ1-4 | NA | TRBV7-6 | NA | CASSFGATNEKLFF | TGTGCCAGCAGCTTTGGAGCAACTAATGAAAAACTGTTTTTT
14 | TRBJ2-7 | NA | TRBV9 | NA | CASSVGWSSYEQYF | TGTGCCAGCAGCGTTGGGTGGAGCTCCTACGAGCAGTACTTC
16 | TRBJ2-1 | NA | TRBV5-1 | TRBD1 | CASSGSGGKALNEQFF | TGCGCCAGCAGCGGATCAGGGGGCAAGGCGTTGAATGAGCAGTTCTTC
14 | TRBJ1-1 | NA | TRBV28 | TRBD1 | CASSLWDRGLGAFF | TGTGCCAGCAGTTTATGGGACAGGGGGCTTGGAGCTTTCTTT
17 | TRBJ2-5 | few | TRBV19 | TRBD2 | CASSIDLLAGSQETQYF | TGTGCCAGTAGTATAGATCTACTAGCGGGGAGCCAAGAGACCCAGTACTTC
13 | TRBJ1-1 | NA | TRBV6-1 | NA | CASSESYRTEAFF | TGTGCCAGCAGTGAATCGTACAGGACTGAAGCTTTCTTT
11 | TRBJ2-3 | NA | TRBV28 | NA | CASSLRDTQYF | TGTGCCAGCAGCTTACGGGATACGCAGTATTTT
16 | TRBJ2-2 | NA | TRBV7-8 | TRBD2 | CASRSPGLAFAGELFF | TGTGCCAGCAGGAGTCCGGGACTAGCTTTCGCCGGGGAGCTGTTTTTT
12 | TRBJ1-1 | NA | TRBV30 | NA | CAWRQGNTEAFF | TGTGCCTGGAGACAGGGGAACACTGAAGCTTTCTTT
12 | TRBJ1-1 | NA | TRBV7-8 | NA | CASSSMNTEAFF | TGTGCCAGCAGCTCTATGAACACTGAAGCTTTCTTT
14 | TRBJ2-2 | NA | TRBV19 | NA | CASSMGGNTGELFF | TGTGCCAGTAGTATGGGGGGTAACACCGGGGAGCTGTTTTTT
15 | TRBJ2-1 | NA | TRBV6-1 | NA | CASSRRTSSYNEQFF | TGTGCCAGCAGCCGCCGAACAAGCTCCTACAATGAGCAGTTCTTC
13 | TRBJ2-3 | NA | TRBV28 | NA | CASKIGGGDTQYF | TGTGCCAGCAAAATAGGAGGAGGTGATACGCAGTATTTT